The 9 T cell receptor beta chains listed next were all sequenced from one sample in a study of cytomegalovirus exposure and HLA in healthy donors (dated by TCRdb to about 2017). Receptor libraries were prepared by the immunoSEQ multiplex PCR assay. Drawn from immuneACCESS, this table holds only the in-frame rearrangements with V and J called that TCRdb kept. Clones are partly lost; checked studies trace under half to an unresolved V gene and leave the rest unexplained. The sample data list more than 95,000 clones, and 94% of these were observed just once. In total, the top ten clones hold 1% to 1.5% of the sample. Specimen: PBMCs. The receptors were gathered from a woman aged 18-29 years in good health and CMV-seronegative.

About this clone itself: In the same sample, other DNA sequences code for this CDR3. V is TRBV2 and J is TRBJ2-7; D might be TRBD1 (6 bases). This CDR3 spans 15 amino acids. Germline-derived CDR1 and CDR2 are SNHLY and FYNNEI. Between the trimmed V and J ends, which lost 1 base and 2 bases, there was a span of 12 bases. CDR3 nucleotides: TGTGCCAGCAGTGAAGGCAGGGGATCAACCTACGAGCAGTACTTC. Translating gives CASSEGRGSTYEQYF.

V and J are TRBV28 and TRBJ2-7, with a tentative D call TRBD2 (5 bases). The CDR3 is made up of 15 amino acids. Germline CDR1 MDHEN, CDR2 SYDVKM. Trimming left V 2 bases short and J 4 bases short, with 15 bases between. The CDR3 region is CASSLIVAGRYEQYF. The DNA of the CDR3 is TGTGCCAGCAGTTTAATTGTGGCGGGTCGGTACGAGCAGTACTTC.

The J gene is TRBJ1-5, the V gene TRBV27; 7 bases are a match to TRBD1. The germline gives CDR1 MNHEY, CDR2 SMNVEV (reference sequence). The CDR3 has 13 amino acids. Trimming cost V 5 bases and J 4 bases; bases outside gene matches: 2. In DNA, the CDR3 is TGTGCCAGCAGTACGACAGGGAATCAGCCCCAGCATTTT. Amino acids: CASSTTGNQPQHF.

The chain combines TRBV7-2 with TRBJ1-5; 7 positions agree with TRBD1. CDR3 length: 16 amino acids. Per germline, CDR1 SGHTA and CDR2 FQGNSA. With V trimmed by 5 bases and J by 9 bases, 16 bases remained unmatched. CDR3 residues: CASSVRDSSLYGPQHF. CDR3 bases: TGTGCCAGCAGCGTGAGGGACAGCTCGCTTTACGGGCCCCAGCATTTT.

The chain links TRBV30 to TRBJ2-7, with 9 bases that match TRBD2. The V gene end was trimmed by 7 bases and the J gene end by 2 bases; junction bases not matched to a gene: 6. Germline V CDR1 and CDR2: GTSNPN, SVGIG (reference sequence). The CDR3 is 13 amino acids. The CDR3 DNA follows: TGTGCCTTATTAGCGGGAGACCCCTACGAGCAGTACTTC. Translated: CALLAGDPYEQYF.

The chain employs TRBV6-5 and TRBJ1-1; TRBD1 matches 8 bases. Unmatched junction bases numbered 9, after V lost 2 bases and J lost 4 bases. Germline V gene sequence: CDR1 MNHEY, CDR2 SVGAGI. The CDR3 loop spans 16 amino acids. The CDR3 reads CASSYGQGGSPTEAFF. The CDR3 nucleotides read TGTGCCAGCAGTTACGGACAGGGAGGTTCCCCCACTGAAGCTTTCTTT.

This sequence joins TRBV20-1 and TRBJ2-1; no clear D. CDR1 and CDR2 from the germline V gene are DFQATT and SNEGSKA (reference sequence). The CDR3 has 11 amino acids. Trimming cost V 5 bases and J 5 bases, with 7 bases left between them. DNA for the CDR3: TGCAGTGCTGCTACGAACAATGAGCAGTTCTTC. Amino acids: CSAATNNEQFF.

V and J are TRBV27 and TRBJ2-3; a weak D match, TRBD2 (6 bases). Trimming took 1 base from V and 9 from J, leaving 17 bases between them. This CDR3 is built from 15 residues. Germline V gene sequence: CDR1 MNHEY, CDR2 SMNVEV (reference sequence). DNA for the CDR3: TGTGCCAGCAGTTTATTGGTTTCGGGAGTCAGGACGCAGTATTTT. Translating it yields CASSLLVSGVRTQYF.

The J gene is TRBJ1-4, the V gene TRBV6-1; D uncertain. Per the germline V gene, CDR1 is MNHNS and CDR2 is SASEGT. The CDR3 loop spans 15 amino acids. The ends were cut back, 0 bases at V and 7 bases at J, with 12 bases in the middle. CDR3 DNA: TGTGCCAGCAGTGAAGCTTGGGAGCTCCCTGAAAAACTGTTTTTT. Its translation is CASSEAWELPEKLFF.